Listed here are 5 T cell receptor beta chains from one sample, sequenced in a study of Ad26.COV2.S vaccination and SARS-CoV-2 variants. The sample's treatment: roughly 18 received Ad26.COV2.S at low or high dose, single or two shots; about 5 received placebo; per-sample allocation not given. Vaccine and placebo recipients were sampled on day 63 after the first injection. This table comes from immunoSEQ multiplex PCR, and its TCRdb copy is limited to in-frame clones, with some not included. The sample has over 350,000 clones; 88% are singletons. The source material was peripheral blood, sampled in a trial of Ad26.COV2.S vaccine versus placebo. Receptors originate from a person aged 18-60 years who received the Ad26.COV2.S COVID-19 vaccine or a placebo.

The gene calls are TRBV6-2 or TRBV6-3 and TRBJ1-6, with TRBD1 identical over 11 bases. Germline CDR1 and CDR2: MNHEY and SVGEGT. The CDR3 consists of 15 residues. Unmatched junction bases numbered 6, after V lost 5 bases and J lost 9 bases. The CDR3, as DNA: TGTGCCAGCAGTCCCGGGACAGGGGGACCTTCACCCCTCCACTTT. It is translated as CASSPGTGGPSPLHF.

About this clone: Its ends do not fully match the called genes, so a read error is possible. CDR3 bases: TGCGCCAGCAGCCAAGACTGGGAGGGCCAAGGGACCCAGTACTTC. Its protein is CASSQDWEGQGTQYF. This sequence joins TRBV4-3 and TRBJ2-5; 7 positions match TRBD2. CDR1 is LGHNA and CDR2 is YSLEER in the germline V gene. CDR3 length: 15 amino acids.

This chain uses TRBV5-6 with TRBJ2-6; D unresolved. The CDR3 is 18 amino acids. V was shortened by 1 base and J by 0 bases, with 14 bases between the two germline ends. Germline V gene data show CDR1 as SGHDT and CDR2 as YYEEEE. This CDR3 is CASSLSHLVNSGANVLTF. CDR3 nucleotide sequence: TGTGCCAGCAGCTTGTCCCACCTGGTCAACTCTGGGGCCAACGTCCTGACTTTC.

This clone has a single count. V is TRBV12-5 and J is TRBJ1-1; D gene unclear. This CDR3 contains 15 residues. V lost 1 base and J 3 bases, leaving 12 bases between the germline ends. Germline CDR1 LGHNT, CDR2 FRNRAP. In DNA form, the CDR3 reads TGTGCTAGTGGTTTGGGCCTAGGAAGGCACACTGAAGCTTTCTTT. It codes for CASGLGLGRHTEAFF.

The rearrangement links TRBV27 to TRBJ1-4; tentatively, D is TRBD1 (5 bases). Germline CDR1 MNHEY, CDR2 SMNVEV (reference sequence). The CDR3 sequence is 15 residues long. Trimming stripped 1 base from V and 8 bases from J, with 14 bases between. CDR3 amino acids: CASSLFGTRVEKLFF. The CDR3, as DNA: TGTGCCAGCAGTTTATTCGGGACTCGGGTCGAAAAACTGTTTTTT.